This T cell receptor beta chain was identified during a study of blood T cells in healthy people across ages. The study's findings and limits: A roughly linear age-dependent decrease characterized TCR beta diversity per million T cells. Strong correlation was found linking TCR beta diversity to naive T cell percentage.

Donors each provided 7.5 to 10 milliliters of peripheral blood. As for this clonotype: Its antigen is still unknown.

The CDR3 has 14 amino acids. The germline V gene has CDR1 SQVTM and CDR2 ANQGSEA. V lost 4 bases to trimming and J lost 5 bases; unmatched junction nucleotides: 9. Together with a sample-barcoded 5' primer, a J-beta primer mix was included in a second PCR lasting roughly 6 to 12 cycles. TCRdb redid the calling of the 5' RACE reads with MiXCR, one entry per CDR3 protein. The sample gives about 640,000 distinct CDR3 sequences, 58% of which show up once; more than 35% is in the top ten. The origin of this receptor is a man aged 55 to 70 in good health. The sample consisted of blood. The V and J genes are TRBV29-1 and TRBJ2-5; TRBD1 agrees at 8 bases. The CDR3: CSVVGQGGRETQYF. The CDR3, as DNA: TGCAGCGTTGTTGGACAGGGTGGTCGTGAGACCCAGTACTTC.